These 31 T cell receptor beta chains were all obtained from the same sample, sequenced in a study of T cell responses to AZD1222 COVID-19 vaccine. Clones were read by immunoSEQ multiplex PCR, and TCRdb kept only the in-frame ones, dropping some. The sample consists of 150,000 to 190,000 clones, more than 85% of them appearing once. The material sequenced was peripheral blood, taken after recovery from COVID-19. The receptors were gathered from an adult who had recovered from COVID-19.

The chain uses TRBV27 and TRBJ2-5; tentative D call: TRBD1 (5 bases). Trimming removed 2 bases at V and 4 bases at J, with 5 bases between. Germline lookup yields CDR1 MNHEY and CDR2 SMNVEV (reference sequence). This CDR3 spans 12 amino acids. CDR3 in DNA: TGTGCCAGCAGTTTAAGGGGAGAGACCCAGTACTTC. Amino acid sequence: CASSLRGETQYF.

This clone turned up a few times. This sequence joins TRBV2 and TRBJ2-7; 7 bases line up with TRBD1. CDR1 is SNHLY and CDR2 is FYNNEI in the germline V gene. V shed 2 bases and J 4 bases; nucleotides not matched to a gene: 5. The CDR3 is 14 residues long. The CDR3 protein is CASSEQGVLYEQYF. The CDR3 DNA is TGTGCCAGCAGTGAACAGGGGGTACTGTACGAGCAGTACTTC.

The chain links TRBV7-2 to TRBJ2-6; D is ambiguous. Germline CDR1 and CDR2: SGHTA and FQGNSA. The CDR3 spans 13 residues. V was cut by 3 bases and J by 13 bases, with 13 bases left in between. This CDR3 reads CASSFTPIVVLTF. CDR3 bases: TGTGCCAGCAGCTTTACCCCGATAGTAGTCCTGACTTTC.

The chain combines TRBV4-2 with TRBJ2-1, with a possible D match to TRBD2 (5 bases). Per the germline V gene, CDR1 is LGHNA and CDR2 is YNFKEQ. With 4 bases removed from V and 8 bases from J, the gap between germline ends came to 9 bases. The CDR3 covers 12 residues. CDR3 in DNA: TGTGCCAGCAGCCCGCAACTAGATGAGCAGTTCTTC. Translated: CASSPQLDEQFF.

This clone was recorded a few times. The genes are TRBV6-5 and TRBJ1-3, with 8 bases lining up with TRBD1. Germline V gene data show CDR1 as MNHEY and CDR2 as SVGAGI. CDR3 size: 16 residues. J lost 4 bases, V lost 2 bases, and 7 bases had no gene match. The CDR3 protein is CASSYTQGASGNTIYF. The CDR3 DNA is TGTGCCAGCAGTTACACCCAGGGGGCTTCGGGAAACACCATATATTTT.

The genes are TRBV7-2 and TRBJ2-1, with D maybe TRBD2 (6 bases). The germline gives CDR1 SGHTA, CDR2 FQGNSA. The CDR3 length is 13 residues. The V end lost 4 bases, the J end lost 9 bases, and 13 bases lay between the germline ends. The CDR3 bases are TGTGCCAGCAGCTACCTCTTCGGGAGTGAGCAGTTCTTC. Amino acids: CASSYLFGSEQFF.

In its sample, this clone was seen once. The J gene is TRBJ2-6, the V gene TRBV19; D is possibly TRBD1 (7 bases). Germline values: CDR1 LNHDA, CDR2 SQIVND (reference sequence). V was pared by 5 bases and J by 2 bases, with 13 bases between. The CDR3 runs to 16 residues. The chain's CDR3 is CASSPQGGTGANVLTF. In DNA form, the CDR3 reads TGTGCCAGTAGTCCTCAGGGGGGTACTGGGGCCAACGTCCTGACTTTC.

A remark on this clone: The same CDR3 is also encoded by other DNA sequences in this sample. The chain recombines TRBV5-1 with TRBJ2-2; no clear D gene. This CDR3 is 14 amino acids long. Trimming shortened V by 0 bases and J by 1 base, and 4 bases separated the two germline ends. Per the germline V gene, CDR1 is SGHRS and CDR2 is YFSETQ. The CDR3 protein is CASSLGGNTGELFF. The CDR3 bases are TGCGCCAGCAGCTTGGGGGGGAACACCGGGGAGCTGTTTTTT. Based on the CDR3 plus reference TRBV5-1 and TRBJ2-2, the full variable domain is KAGVTQTPRYLIKTRGQQVTLSCSPISGHRSVSWYQQTPGQGLQFLFEYFSETQRNKGNFPGRFSGRQFSNSRSEMNVSTLELGDSALYLCASSLGGNTGELFFGEGSRLTVL.

The V call is TRBV27, the J call TRBJ2-2; D gene ambiguous. The germline gives CDR1 MNHEY, CDR2 SMNVEV (reference sequence). The CDR3 loop spans 16 amino acids. V was trimmed by 2 bases and J by 5 bases, leaving 15 bases between them. Here the CDR3 DNA reads TGTGCCAGCAGTTTAAATGCGTGGGGTAGGACCGGGGAGCTGTTTTTT. Residues: CASSLNAWGRTGELFF.

The V and J genes are TRBV6-5 and TRBJ1-3; D might be TRBD1 (6 bases). Germline assignment: CDR1 MNHEY and CDR2 SVGAGI. The CDR3 contains 13 residues. Deletions cut 10 bases from V and 0 bases from J, with 10 bases between. The CDR3 is CATTGVSGNTIYF. CDR3 bases: TGTGCCACGACAGGCGTCTCTGGAAACACCATATATTTT.

The CDR3 DNA follows: TGTGCCACCAGCATAAGAAGACAGGGGACCCAGTACTTC. The encoded protein is CATSIRRQGTQYF. This chain joins TRBV15 and TRBJ2-5, with 7 bases matching TRBD1. Germline CDR1 is LNHNV and CDR2 is YYDKDF (reference sequence). After removal of 4 bases from V and 7 bases from J, the junction contained 6 bases not matched to a gene. The CDR3 spans 13 residues. The full variable domain, rest sourced from reference TRBV15 and TRBJ2-5, is DAMVIQNPRYQVTQFGKPVTLSCSQTLNHNVMYWYQQKSSQAPKLLFHYYDKDFNNEADTPDNFQSRRPNTSFCFLDIRSPGLGDTAMYLCATSIRRQGTQYFGPGTRLLVL.

This chain connects TRBV6-4 to TRBJ2-2; no firm D call. The CDR3 is 14 residues long. Trimming stripped 4 bases from V and 2 bases from J, with 8 bases between. Germline V gives CDR1 MRHNA, CDR2 SNTAGT. CDR3 nucleotides: TGTGCCAGCAGTGGACAATCTAACACCGGGGAGCTGTTTTTT. This gives the protein CASSGQSNTGELFF.

This chain uses TRBV5-6 with TRBJ1-1; D perhaps matches TRBD1 (5 bases). This CDR3 is built from 15 residues. Germline loops: CDR1 SGHDT, CDR2 YYEEEE. V was pared by 0 bases and J by 1 base, with 10 bases between. The CDR3 DNA is TGTGCCAGCAGCTTGGCTCCCAGGGCGAACACTGAAGCTTTCTTT. Protein: CASSLAPRANTEAFF.

The chain links TRBV7-2 to TRBJ1-3; D gene uncertain. Germline V lookup: CDR1 SGHTA, CDR2 FQGNSA. This CDR3 region has 13 residues. Between the trimmed V and J ends, which lost 3 bases and 0 bases, there was a span of 3 bases. The CDR3 loop reads CASSLISGNTIYF. The CDR3 region has the DNA TGTGCCAGCAGCTTGATCTCTGGAAACACCATATATTTT.

The genes are TRBV12-5 and TRBJ2-7, with D perhaps being TRBD1 or TRBD2 (5 bases each). The CDR3 runs to 14 residues. V was trimmed by 8 bases and J by 6 bases, leaving 20 bases between them. Germline CDR1 is LGHNT and CDR2 is FRNRAP. Written as DNA, the CDR3 is TGTGCTAGTAGACGTCAGGGAGCGCGGGTCGAGCAGTACTTC. Translating it yields CASRRQGARVEQYF.

The J gene is TRBJ1-1, the V gene TRBV7-3; TRBD1 is a possible D gene (5 bases). Germline V gene sequence: CDR1 SGHTA, CDR2 FQGTGA. V was cut by 5 bases and J by 1 base, with 17 bases left in between. This CDR3 region has 16 residues. The CDR3 reads CASSPHPGLGNTEAFF. The CDR3 DNA sequence: TGTGCCAGCAGCCCCCATCCAGGGTTGGGGAACACTGAAGCTTTCTTT. Filled out from reference TRBV7-3 and TRBJ1-1, the complete variable domain reads GAGVSQTPSNKVTEKGKYVELRCDPISGHTALYWYRQSLGQGPEFLIYFQGTGAADDSGLPNDRFFAVRPEGSVSTLKIQRTERGDSAVYLCASSPHPGLGNTEAFFGQGTRLTVV.

The chain is built from TRBV10-3 and TRBJ2-7; D remains ambiguous. The ends were cut back, 0 bases at V and 5 bases at J, with 5 bases in the middle. The CDR3 runs 12 residues. Germline V CDR1 and CDR2: ENHRY, SYGVKD. CDR3 region: CAISESGHEQYF. In DNA form, the CDR3 reads TGTGCCATCAGTGAGTCGGGCCACGAGCAGTACTTC.

This clone occurred a few times. The rearrangement joins TRBV5-1 to TRBJ2-1; 11 bases match TRBD1. There are 17 residues in the CDR3. The germline gives CDR1 SGHRS, CDR2 YFSETQ. Unmatched junction bases numbered 13, after V lost 5 bases and J lost 6 bases. The CDR3 here is CASSPNTGTGGFNEQFF. CDR3 sequence (DNA): TGCGCCAGCAGTCCTAACACCGGGACAGGGGGATTCAATGAGCAGTTCTTC.

The rearrangement uses TRBV5-4 and TRBJ1-1; D call uncertain. Between the trimmed V and J ends, which lost 2 bases and 3 bases, there was a span of 11 bases. Germline assignment: CDR1 SGHNT and CDR2 YYREEE (reference sequence). CDR3 length: 14 residues. In nucleotides, the CDR3 is TGTGCCAGCAGCTTACAGTCGGACGACACTGAAGCTTTCTTT. Translating gives CASSLQSDDTEAFF.

This clone was observed a single time. The V and J genes are TRBV28 and TRBJ2-1, with 10 bases identical to TRBD1. The V and J ends lost 1 base and 3 bases, in that order; junction bases with no gene match: 9. The V gene's germline CDR1 is MDHEN and CDR2 SYDVKM. The CDR3 sequence is 18 residues long. The CDR3 DNA follows: TGTGCCAGCAGTTTATTGATTTTCAGGGACAGGGGCTACAATGAGCAGTTCTTC. This sequence encodes CASSLLIFRDRGYNEQFF.

The rearrangement joins TRBV6-6 to TRBJ1-2, with 7 bases lining up with TRBD1. Unmatched junction bases numbered 7, after V lost 5 bases and J lost 7 bases. This CDR3 region has 13 residues. The V gene's germline CDR1 is MNHNY and CDR2 SVGAGI (reference sequence). CDR3 in amino acids: CASSLTGDGGYTF. CDR3 bases: TGTGCCAGCAGTCTCACAGGGGATGGTGGCTACACCTTC.

CDR3 loop: CASRRRGAQETQYF. In DNA, the CDR3 is TGTGCCAGTAGGAGGCGGGGGGCCCAAGAGACCCAGTACTTC. This chain uses TRBV3-1 (or the pseudogene TRBV3-2) with TRBJ2-5, with 8 bases lining up with TRBD2. The CDR3 runs to 14 residues. The J segment lost 1 base and the V segment lost 9 bases, leaving 7 bases of the junction unmatched. Germline V gene sequence: CDR1 LGHDT, CDR2 YNNKEL (reference sequence).

This chain links TRBV27 with TRBJ2-1, with D unclear. This CDR3 contains 12 residues. Between the trimmed V and J ends, which lost 4 bases and 3 bases, there was a span of 4 bases. Germline CDR1 is MNHEY and CDR2 is SMNVEV (reference sequence). The CDR3 coding sequence is TGTGCCAGCAGTTCGGACTACAATGAGCAGTTCTTC. Its protein product is CASSSDYNEQFF.

This clone was seen only a few times. The CDR3, as DNA: TGTGCCAGCAGGCGCAGGAATGAAAAACTGTTTTTT. Its translation: CASRRRNEKLFF. This chain links TRBV28 with TRBJ1-4; no reliable D call. Trimming removed 6 bases at V and 5 bases at J, with 7 bases between. The V gene's germline CDR1 is MDHEN and CDR2 SYDVKM. CDR3 size: 12 residues.

The chain recombines TRBV5-5 with TRBJ2-1; the D gene could be TRBD1 or TRBD2 (5 bases each). The V end lost 0 bases, the J end lost 8 bases, and 15 bases lay between the germline ends. This CDR3 has 15 residues. Germline lookup yields CDR1 SGHKS and CDR2 YYEKEE (reference sequence). The CDR3 loop is CASSLVTPGTDEQFF. CDR3 nucleotide sequence: TGTGCCAGCAGCTTGGTAACCCCCGGGACGGATGAGCAGTTCTTC.

The chain joins TRBV7-3 to TRBJ2-1, with D unclear. Germline V lookup: CDR1 SGHTA, CDR2 FQGTGA. The V end lost 2 bases, the J end lost 6 bases, and 11 bases lay between the germline ends. This CDR3 is built from 14 residues. CDR3 DNA sequence: TGTGCCAGCAGCTTAGGACGGACCCTCAATGAGCAGTTCTTC. Its protein product is CASSLGRTLNEQFF.

The chain has TRBV27 and TRBJ1-2; D is perhaps TRBD1 (5 bases). Germline loops: CDR1 MNHEY, CDR2 SMNVEV (reference sequence). Deletions cut 6 bases from V and 5 bases from J, with 10 bases between. CDR3 size: 12 residues. The CDR3 spells CASREGLYGYTF. In DNA, the CDR3 is TGTGCCAGCAGGGAGGGACTATATGGCTACACCTTC.

The rearrangement joins TRBV5-4 to TRBJ2-6; either TRBD1 or TRBD2 may fit D (5 bases each). This CDR3 has 16 amino acids. Trimming removed 4 bases at V and 1 base at J, with 12 bases between. Looked up from germline, CDR1 is SGHNT and CDR2 is YYREEE (reference sequence). The CDR3 here is CASSPGRQSGANVLTF. The CDR3 nucleotides read TGTGCCAGCAGCCCGGGACGTCAATCTGGGGCCAACGTCCTGACTTTC. The whole variable domain, remainder taken from reference TRBV5-4 and TRBJ2-6, is ETGVTQSPTHLIKTRGQQVTLRCSSQSGHNTVSWYQQALGQGPQFIFQYYREEENGRGNFPPRFSGLQFPNYSSELNVNALELDDSALYLCASSPGRQSGANVLTFGAGSRLTVL.

This clone occurred a few times. This rearrangement joins TRBV4-3 to TRBJ1-2, with a tentative D call TRBD1 (6 bases). V lost 4 bases to trimming and J lost 4 bases, with 7 bases between them. CDR1 and CDR2 from the germline V gene are LGHNA and YSLEER. The CDR3 contains 12 residues. CDR3 residues: CASSLDSYGYTF. The CDR3 DNA sequence: TGCGCCAGCAGCCTGGACAGCTATGGCTACACCTTC.

This rearrangement joins TRBV5-1 to TRBJ2-3, with 7 bases lining up with TRBD1. After removal of 4 bases from V and 2 bases from J, the junction contained 4 bases not matched to a gene. Germline CDR1 SGHRS, CDR2 YFSETQ. This CDR3 contains 14 residues. CDR3 loop: CASSRDSATDTQYF. CDR3 DNA sequence: TGCGCCAGCAGCAGGGACAGCGCCACAGATACGCAGTATTTT.

The chain employs TRBV19 and TRBJ2-7, with 7 positions matching TRBD2. Looked up from germline, CDR1 is LNHDA and CDR2 is SQIVND (reference sequence). The CDR3 has 15 amino acids. Trimming at V came to 5 bases and at J to 0 bases, leaving 7 bases not matched to a gene. This CDR3 reads CASSAIRDYSYEQYF. CDR3 sequence (DNA): TGTGCCAGTAGTGCTATCCGGGACTACTCCTACGAGCAGTACTTC.